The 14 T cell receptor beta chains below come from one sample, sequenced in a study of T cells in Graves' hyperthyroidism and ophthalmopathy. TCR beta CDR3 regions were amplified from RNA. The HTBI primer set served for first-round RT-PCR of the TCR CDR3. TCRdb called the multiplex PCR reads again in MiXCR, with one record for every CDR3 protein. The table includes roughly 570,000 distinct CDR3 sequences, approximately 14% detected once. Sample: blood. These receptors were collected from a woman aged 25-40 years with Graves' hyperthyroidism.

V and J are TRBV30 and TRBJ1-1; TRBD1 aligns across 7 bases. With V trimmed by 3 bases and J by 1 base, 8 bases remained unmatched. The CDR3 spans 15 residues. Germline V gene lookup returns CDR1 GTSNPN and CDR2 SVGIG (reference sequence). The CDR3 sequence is CAWRFAGQPNTEAFF. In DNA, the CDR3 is TGTGCCTGGAGATTCGCGGGACAGCCGAACACTGAAGCTTTCTTT.

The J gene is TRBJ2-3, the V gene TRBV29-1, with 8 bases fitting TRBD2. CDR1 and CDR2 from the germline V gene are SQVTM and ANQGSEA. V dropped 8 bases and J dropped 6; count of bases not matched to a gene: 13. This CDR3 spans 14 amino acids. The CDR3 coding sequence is TGCAGCACATGGGGAGCGGGAGTAGAGGATACGCAGTATTTT. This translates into CSTWGAGVEDTQYF.

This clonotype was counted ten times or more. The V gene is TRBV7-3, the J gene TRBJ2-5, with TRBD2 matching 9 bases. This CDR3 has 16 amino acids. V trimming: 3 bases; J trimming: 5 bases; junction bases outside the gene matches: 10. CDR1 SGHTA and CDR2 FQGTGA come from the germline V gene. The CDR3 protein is CASSFRAGGPVETQYF. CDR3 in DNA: TGTGCCAGCAGCTTTCGGGCGGGAGGGCCTGTGGAGACCCAGTACTTC.

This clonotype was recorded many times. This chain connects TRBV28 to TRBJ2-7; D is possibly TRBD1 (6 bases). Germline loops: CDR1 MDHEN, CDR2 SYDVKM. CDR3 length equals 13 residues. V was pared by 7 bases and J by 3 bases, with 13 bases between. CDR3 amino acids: CASNQQGRYEQYF. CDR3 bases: TGTGCCAGCAATCAACAGGGACGCTACGAGCAGTACTTC. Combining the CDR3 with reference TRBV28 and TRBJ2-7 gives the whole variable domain DVKVTQSSRYLVKRTGEKVFLECVQDMDHENMFWYRQDPGLGLRLIYFSYDVKMKEKGDIPEGYSVSREKKERFSLILESASTNQTSMYLCASNQQGRYEQYFGPGTRLTVT.

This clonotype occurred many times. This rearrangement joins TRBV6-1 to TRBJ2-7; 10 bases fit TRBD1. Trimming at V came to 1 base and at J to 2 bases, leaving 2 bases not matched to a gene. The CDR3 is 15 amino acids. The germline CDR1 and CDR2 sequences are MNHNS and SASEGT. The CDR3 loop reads CASSEGDRGTYEQYF. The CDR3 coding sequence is TGTGCCAGCAGTGAAGGGGACAGGGGCACCTACGAGCAGTACTTC.

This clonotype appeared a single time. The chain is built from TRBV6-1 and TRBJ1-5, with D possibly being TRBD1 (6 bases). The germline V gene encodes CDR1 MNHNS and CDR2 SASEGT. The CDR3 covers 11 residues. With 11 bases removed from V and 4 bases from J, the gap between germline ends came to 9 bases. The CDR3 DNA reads TGTGCCGGGGGGACAAATCAGCCCCAGCATTTT. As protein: CAGGTNQPQHF.

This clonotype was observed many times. CDR3 loop: CASSSGAGGPVGDTQYF. CDR3 nucleotides: TGTGCCAGCAGTTCGGGGGCGGGAGGGCCCGTGGGAGATACGCAGTATTTT. The V call is TRBV12-3 or TRBV12-4, the J call TRBJ2-3, with TRBD2 matching 9 bases. V lost 4 bases, J lost 5 bases, and 13 bases stayed unmatched. The CDR3 covers 17 residues.

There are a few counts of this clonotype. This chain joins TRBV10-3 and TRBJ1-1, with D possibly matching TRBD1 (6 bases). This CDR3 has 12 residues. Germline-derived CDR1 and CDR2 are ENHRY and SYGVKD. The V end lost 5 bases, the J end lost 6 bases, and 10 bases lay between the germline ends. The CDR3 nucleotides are TGTGCCATCAGTCAAGGGGGATCTGAAGCTTTCTTT. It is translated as CAISQGGSEAFF.

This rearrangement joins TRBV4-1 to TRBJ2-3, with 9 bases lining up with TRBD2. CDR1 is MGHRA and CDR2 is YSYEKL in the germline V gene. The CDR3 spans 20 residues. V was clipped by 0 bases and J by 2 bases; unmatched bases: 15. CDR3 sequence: CASSQDPISGRIRTTDTQYF. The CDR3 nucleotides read TGCGCCAGCAGCCAAGATCCTATTAGCGGGAGAATCCGGACCACAGATACGCAGTATTTT.

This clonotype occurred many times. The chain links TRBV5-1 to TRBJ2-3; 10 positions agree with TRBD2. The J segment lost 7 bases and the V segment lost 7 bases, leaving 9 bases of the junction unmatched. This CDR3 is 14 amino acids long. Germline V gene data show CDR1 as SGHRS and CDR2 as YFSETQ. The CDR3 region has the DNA TGCGCCAGCGCGCAAGCGGGAGGGCCACATACGCAGTATTTT. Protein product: CASAQAGGPHTQYF.

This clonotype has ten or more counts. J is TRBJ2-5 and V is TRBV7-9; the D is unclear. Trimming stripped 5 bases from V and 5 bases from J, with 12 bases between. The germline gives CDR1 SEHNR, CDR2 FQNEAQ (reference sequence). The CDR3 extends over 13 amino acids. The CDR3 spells CASSPSASETQYF. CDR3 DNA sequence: TGTGCCAGCAGCCCGTCAGCGTCTGAGACCCAGTACTTC.

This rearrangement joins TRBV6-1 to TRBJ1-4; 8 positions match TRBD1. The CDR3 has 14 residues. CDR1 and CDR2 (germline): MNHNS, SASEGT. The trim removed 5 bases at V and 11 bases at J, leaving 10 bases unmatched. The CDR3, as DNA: TGTGCCAGCAGTCGGGACAGGACAAGCCTTAAACTGTTTTTT. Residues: CASSRDRTSLKLFF.

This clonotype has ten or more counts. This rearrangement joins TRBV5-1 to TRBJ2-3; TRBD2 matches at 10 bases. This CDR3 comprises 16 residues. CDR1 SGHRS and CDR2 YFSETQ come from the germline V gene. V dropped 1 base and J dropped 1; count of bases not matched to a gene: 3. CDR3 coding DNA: TGCGCCAGCAGCTTGCCCGGGACTAGCGGCACAGATACGCAGTATTTT. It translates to CASSLPGTSGTDTQYF.

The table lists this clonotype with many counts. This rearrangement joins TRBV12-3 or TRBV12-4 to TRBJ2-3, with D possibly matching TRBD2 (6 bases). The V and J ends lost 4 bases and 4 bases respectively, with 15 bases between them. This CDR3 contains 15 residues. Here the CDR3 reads CASSSSGPGADTQYF. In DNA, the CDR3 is TGTGCCAGCAGTTCCTCTGGACCGGGGGCAGATACGCAGTATTTT.